The subject of this entry is one TCR beta chain. Its antigen is unknown. The data are from a study of TIL therapy for anti-PD-1-resistant metastatic lung cancer. Across the study: Patients had a median age of around 54 years (range roughly 38-85).

The study, taken as a whole, reports: Patients were highly selected, enriched for treatment-naive, never-smoker and oncogene-addicted cases. TIL cultures after expansion showed higher clonality and lower diversity than baseline tumor (median around 6% vs 30%).

This was the immunoSEQ v3 assay. Only in-frame clones appear in the TCRdb table, and some are missing; sequencing was by immunoSEQ multiplex PCR. The data hold about 50,000 clones, with just over 70% observed a single time. The time point here: pre-treatment sample, taken before nivolumab and TIL therapy. The tumor samples were excised metastases, mostly pleural nodules or supraclavicular lymph nodes. The receptor's source is a person aged 25 to 80 with non-small cell lung cancer. This sample comprised tumor tissue, obtained at baseline.

The CDR3 sequence is CASSLARTGGLAGVYEQYF. As DNA, the CDR3 is TGCGCCAGCAGCTTGGCGAGGACAGGGGGACTAGCGGGGGTCTACGAGCAGTACTTC. The chain recombines TRBV5-1 with TRBJ2-7, with TRBD2 matching over 14 bases. V was pared by 0 bases and J by 3 bases, with 11 bases of the junction left unmatched. The germline gives CDR1 SGHRS, CDR2 YFSETQ. This CDR3 spans 19 amino acids.